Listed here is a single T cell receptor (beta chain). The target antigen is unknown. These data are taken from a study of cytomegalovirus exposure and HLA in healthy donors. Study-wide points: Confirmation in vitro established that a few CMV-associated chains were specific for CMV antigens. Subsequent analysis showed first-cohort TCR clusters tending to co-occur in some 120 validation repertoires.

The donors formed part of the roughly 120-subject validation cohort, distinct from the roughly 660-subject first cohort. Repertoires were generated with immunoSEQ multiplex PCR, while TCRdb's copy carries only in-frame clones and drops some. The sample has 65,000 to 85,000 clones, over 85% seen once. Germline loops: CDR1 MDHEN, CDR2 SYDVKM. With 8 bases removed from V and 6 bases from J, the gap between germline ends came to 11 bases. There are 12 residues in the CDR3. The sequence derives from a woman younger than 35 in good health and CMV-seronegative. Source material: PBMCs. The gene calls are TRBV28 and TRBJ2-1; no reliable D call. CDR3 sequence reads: CASGTNRNEQFF. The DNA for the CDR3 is TGTGCCAGCGGCACGAACCGCAATGAGCAGTTCTTC.